This TCR beta chain was captured in a study of cytomegalovirus exposure and HLA in healthy donors. Background on the study: The study's early data release held tens of millions of unique TCRs from HLA-typed donors. Study results and caveats: The authors listed roughly 150 TCR beta chains as cytomegalovirus-associated.

PCR used 60 Vbeta primers and 13 Jbeta primers. Method: immunoSEQ multiplex PCR; TCRdb's copy keeps in-frame clones and lacks some. The table lists approximately 300,000 clones, approximately 85% of them singletons. The germline V gene encodes CDR1 SGHRS and CDR2 YFSETQ. The CDR3 sequence is 16 residues long. J was trimmed by 8 bases and V by 5 bases; bases with no gene match: 16. As concerns this clone: Its antigen is not known.

The TCR originated in a woman aged 40 to 50 in good health and CMV-seropositive. The V and J genes are TRBV5-1 and TRBJ2-1; 7 nucleotides match TRBD2. The sequencing input was PBMCs. The CDR3 DNA reads as TGCGCCAGCAGGCGGGGTCTGGGGGGGGAATCAGATGAGCAGTTCTTC. It yields the protein CASRRGLGGESDEQFF.